These 13 T cell receptor beta chains share one sample of origin, sequenced in a study of Ad26.COV2.S vaccination and SARS-CoV-2 variants. Treatment specified: some 20 received Ad26.COV2.S at low or high dose, single or two shots; roughly five received placebo; per-sample allocation not given. Specimen acquisition occurred on day 63 following the initial vaccine or placebo injection. The repertoire was sequenced with immunoSEQ multiplex PCR; TCRdb's copy has only in-frame clones and lacks some. The sample includes about 480,000 clones, around nine tenths of them seen just once. The sequences come from peripheral blood, collected in a trial of Ad26.COV2.S vaccine versus placebo. These receptors were obtained from a person between 18 and 59 years old who received the Ad26.COV2.S COVID-19 vaccine or a placebo.

A single count supports this clone. The V and J genes are TRBV25-1 and TRBJ2-7; D might be TRBD1 or TRBD2, each matching 5 bases. Germline CDR1 MGHDK, CDR2 SYGVNS. The CDR3 is 13 amino acids. Between the trimmed V and J ends, which lost 6 bases and 6 bases, there was a span of 15 bases. The chain's CDR3 is CASRSGAFGEQYF. The CDR3 nucleotides read TGTGCCAGCAGGTCCGGGGCTTTCGGCGAGCAGTACTTC.

This clone has only one observation. This chain joins TRBV7-2 and TRBJ2-1, with 8 positions matching TRBD1. The CDR3 sequence is 15 residues long. V was clipped by 2 bases and J by 6 bases; unmatched bases: 6. CDR1 and CDR2 (germline): SGHTA, FQGNSA. The CDR3: CASSLSTGDFNEQFF. CDR3 nucleotide sequence: TGTGCCAGCAGCTTATCGACAGGGGATTTCAATGAGCAGTTCTTC.

This chain connects TRBV5-1 to TRBJ2-1; 10 bases map to TRBD2. The CDR3 extends over 17 amino acids. J gave up 3 bases and V 3 bases, and 9 bases lay outside the gene matches. CDR1 and CDR2 (germline): SGHRS, YFSETQ. CDR3 region: CASSSPPPSGSYNEQFF. The CDR3 nucleotides are TGCGCCAGCAGCTCTCCTCCTCCTAGCGGGAGCTACAATGAGCAGTTCTTC. Full variable domain (missing parts from reference TRBV5-1 and TRBJ2-1): KAGVTQTPRYLIKTRGQQVTLSCSPISGHRSVSWYQQTPGQGLQFLFEYFSETQRNKGNFPGRFSGRQFSNSRSEMNVSTLELGDSALYLCASSSPPPSGSYNEQFFGPGTRLTVL.

The chain is built from TRBV6-5 and TRBJ1-2; no reliable D call. V was cut by 2 bases and J by 5 bases, with 18 bases left in between. Germline CDR1 and CDR2: MNHEY and SVGAGI. The CDR3 loop spans 16 amino acids. This CDR3 is CASSYSGSSMWYGYTF. The CDR3 DNA reads TGTGCCAGCAGTTACAGTGGGAGCAGCATGTGGTATGGCTACACCTTC.

This clone was picked up one time. V and J are TRBV30 and TRBJ2-1; 7 bases map to TRBD2. Germline trimming cut 0 bases from V and 3 bases from J; bases unmatched to any gene: 8. The CDR3 contains 16 residues. From germline, CDR1 is GTSNPN and CDR2 SVGIG (reference sequence). This CDR3 reads CAWSVSRASGYNEQFF. For the CDR3, the DNA is TGTGCCTGGAGTGTAAGCAGGGCTAGCGGCTACAATGAGCAGTTCTTC.

This clone was recorded once. The chain recombines TRBV7-8 with TRBJ1-5, with D uncertain. V was clipped by 5 bases and J by 3 bases, with 41 bases between them. The CDR3 loop spans 24 amino acids. The germline CDR1 and CDR2 sequences are SGHVS and FQNEAQ. CDR3 sequence: CASSLRVGVSEILAPSTFNQPQHF. CDR3 DNA: TGTGCCAGCAGCCTCCGGGTCGGGGTTTCCGAGATCCTAGCCCCCTCGACTTTCAATCAGCCCCAGCATTTT.

The CDR3 region is CASSHGPIGQKYF. As DNA, the CDR3 is TGCGCCAGCAGCCATGGCCCGATCGGGCAAAAGTACTTC. The V call is TRBV4-3, the J call TRBJ2-7; no reliable D call. The CDR3 is made up of 13 amino acids. Germline CDR1 and CDR2: LGHNA and YSLEER. V was shortened by 3 bases and J by 11 bases, with 17 bases between the two germline ends.

The chain couples TRBV29-1 to TRBJ2-1; TRBD2 matches at 13 bases. This CDR3 region has 16 residues. Germline values: CDR1 SQVTM, CDR2 ANQGSEA. The junction had 4 bases not matched to a gene; V was cut back by 4 bases and J by 1 base. Here the CDR3 reads CSVGLAGGGSYNEQFF. The CDR3 nucleotides read TGCAGCGTTGGACTAGCGGGAGGCGGTTCCTACAATGAGCAGTTCTTC.

This clone was seen just once. The chain carries TRBV5-1 and TRBJ2-7; maybe TRBD1 (5 bases). Germline V gives CDR1 SGHRS, CDR2 YFSETQ. The CDR3 has 13 amino acids. Trimming took 5 bases from V and 6 from J, leaving 15 bases between them. This CDR3 reads CASRSEQDSEQYF. CDR3 coding DNA: TGCGCCAGCAGGTCAGAACAGGATTCCGAGCAGTACTTC.

This clone was recorded once. This chain uses TRBV29-1 with TRBJ2-1; possibly TRBD1 or TRBD2 for D (5 bases each). This CDR3 comprises 16 residues. Germline assignment: CDR1 SQVTM and CDR2 ANQGSEA. The V gene lost 1 base and the J gene lost 4 bases, with 17 bases spanning the gap. CDR3: CSVEGLTGVPYNEQFF. CDR3 DNA sequence: TGCAGCGTTGAAGGACTAACAGGTGTACCTTACAATGAGCAGTTCTTC.

The chain combines TRBV20-1 with TRBJ1-5; D call uncertain. The V end was cut by 8 bases, the J end by 3 bases, with 8 bases between. CDR3 length: 11 residues. In germline, CDR1 is DFQATT, CDR2 SNEGSKA (reference sequence). The CDR3: CSTNPNQPQHF. Written as DNA, the CDR3 is TGCAGTACAAACCCCAATCAGCCCCAGCATTTT.

This chain connects TRBV2 to TRBJ2-2; no clear D gene. The CDR3 consists of 14 residues. The V end was cut by 3 bases, the J end by 3 bases, with 8 bases between. Germline values: CDR1 SNHLY, CDR2 FYNNEI. CDR3 protein: CASSELAYTGELFF. The CDR3, as DNA: TGTGCCAGCAGTGAGTTGGCCTACACCGGGGAGCTGTTTTTT. Full variable domain (rest looked up from reference TRBV2 and TRBJ2-2): EPEVTQTPSHQVTQMGQEVILRCVPISNHLYFYWYRQILGQKVEFLVSFYNNEISEKSEIFDDQFSVERPDGSNFTLKIRSTKLEDSAMYFCASSELAYTGELFFGEGSRLTVL.

J is TRBJ2-1 and V is TRBV6-5; weak D call: TRBD2 (6 bases). Germline V lookup: CDR1 MNHEY, CDR2 SVGAGI. The CDR3 spans 16 residues. Trimming shortened V by 2 bases and J by 3 bases, and 14 bases separated the two germline ends. CDR3 in DNA: TGTGCCAGCAGTTACAGGGCTAGCGCCTTCTACAATGAGCAGTTCTTC. It codes for CASSYRASAFYNEQFF.